This is a list of T cell receptor beta chains from one sample in a study of T cells in Graves' hyperthyroidism and ophthalmopathy. TCRdb re-derived calls from the multiplex PCR reads in MiXCR, one entry per CDR3 protein. This sample has roughly 660,000 distinct CDR3 sequences, with around 15% found just once. The sequenced material came from blood. These receptors were obtained from a man in his fifties with Graves' hyperthyroidism. CDR3s include the opening cysteine and the closing phenylalanine or tryptophan. Fields, in order: V gene, D gene, clone size, J gene, CDR3 protein, CDR3 DNA. D genes are given only for firm matches. Only some rows state a clone size, as once, few, many or a class for expanded clones.

TRBV3-1	.	.	TRBJ1-5	CASSQDTGINQPQHF	TGTGCCAGCAGCCAAGACACAGGGATCAATCAGCCCCAGCATTTT
TRBV6-1	TRBD1	.	TRBJ1-1	CASSDRDRWGTEAFF	TGTGCCAGCAGTGATCGGGACAGGTGGGGCACTGAAGCTTTCTTT
TRBV28	TRBD2	many	TRBJ2-1	CASSFPNGRRNEQFF	TGTGCCAGCAGTTTCCCCAACGGGAGGCGGAATGAGCAGTTCTTC
TRBV19	.	few	TRBJ1-1	CASSYNGRGTEAFF	TGTGCCAGTAGCTACAATGGGAGGGGGACTGAAGCTTTCTTT
TRBV6-1	TRBD1	few	TRBJ1-1	CASKLEWGTAKSNTEAFF	TGTGCCAGCAAACTGGAGTGGGGGACAGCTAAATCGAACACTGAAGCTTTCTTT
TRBV12-3/TRBV12-4	.	many	TRBJ2-5	CASSLWQGGRDETQYF	TGTGCCAGCAGTTTATGGCAAGGGGGGCGCGACGAGACCCAGTACTTC
TRBV6-1	TRBD2	many	TRBJ2-5	CASSSLAGGSYKTQYF	TGTGCCAGCAGTTCCTTAGCGGGAGGGTCCTATAAGACCCAGTACTTC
TRBV24-1	TRBD2	many	TRBJ2-1	CATSDPLSGRYNEQFF	TGTGCCACCAGTGATCCCCTTAGCGGGAGATACAATGAGCAGTTCTTC
TRBV9	TRBD1	many	TRBJ2-2	CASSDQGAVGELFF	TGTGCCAGCAGCGACCAGGGGGCTGTCGGGGAGCTGTTTTTT
TRBV2	.	many	TRBJ2-5	CASNGLQETQYF	TGTGCCAGCAACGGGCTCCAAGAGACCCAGTACTTC
TRBV5-1	TRBD2	.	TRBJ2-1	CASRLRLAGGSSYNEQFF	TGCGCCAGCAGATTGAGACTAGCGGGAGGGAGCTCCTACAATGAGCAGTTCTTC
TRBV6-1	.	many	TRBJ2-1	CASSEGWAGDNNEQFF	TGTGCCAGCAGTGAGGGGTGGGCAGGGGACAACAATGAGCAGTTCTTC
TRBV2	TRBD2	many	TRBJ2-1	CASSELAVSYNEQFF	TGTGCCAGCAGTGAACTAGCGGTCTCCTACAATGAGCAGTTCTTC
TRBV7-2	.	.	TRBJ1-5	CASSLLGRVGSNQPQHF	TGTGCCAGCAGCTTATTGGGCAGGGTCGGGAGCAATCAGCCCCAGCATTTT
TRBV28	TRBD1	.	TRBJ1-2	CASSRGQGGVTF	TGTGCCAGCAGTCGGGGACAGGGTGGTGTCACCTTC
TRBV4-2	.	.	TRBJ1-1	CASSQEAGFLYTEAFF	TGTGCCAGCAGCCAAGAGGCAGGGTTTTTGTACACTGAAGCTTTCTTT
TRBV28	.	many	TRBJ1-2	CASSFPPGQPNYGYTF	TGTGCCAGCAGTTTCCCGCCTGGACAGCCAAACTATGGCTACACCTTC
TRBV7-9	.	few	TRBJ1-5	CASSLARGENQPQHF	TGTGCCAGCAGCCTAGCAAGGGGGGAAAATCAGCCCCAGCATTTT
TRBV19	.	.	TRBJ2-1	CASSIGWRDHNEQFF	TGTGCCAGTAGTATAGGGTGGCGGGACCACAATGAGCAGTTCTTC
TRBV4-1	.	few	TRBJ2-5	CASSQEGTETQYF	TGCGCCAGCAGCCAAGAGGGGACGGAGACCCAGTACTTC
TRBV7-2	TRBD2	.	TRBJ2-1	CASSQGLRSYNEQFF	TGTGCCAGCAGTCAGGGACTACGCTCCTACAATGAGCAGTTCTTC
TRBV5-1	TRBD2	.	TRBJ2-1	CASNKASGSYEQFF	TGCGCCAGCAATAAGGCTAGCGGGAGCTATGAGCAGTTCTTC
TRBV28	TRBD1	many	TRBJ2-5	CASSMTSGTGDRETQYF	TGTGCCAGCAGTATGACATCCGGGACAGGGGATCGAGAGACCCAGTACTTC
TRBV14	TRBD2	many	TRBJ2-2	CASSSWTSGSPGELFF	TGTGCCAGCAGCTCATGGACTAGCGGGAGCCCCGGGGAGCTGTTTTTT
TRBV12-3/TRBV12-4	.	many	TRBJ2-5	CASSFGVIQETQYF	TGTGCCAGCAGTTTTGGAGTGATCCAAGAGACCCAGTACTTC
TRBV19	TRBD2	.	TRBJ2-3	CASSKGLAGFTDTQYF	TGTGCCAGTAGTAAGGGACTAGCGGGATTCACAGATACGCAGTATTTT
TRBV27	TRBD2	many	TRBJ2-1	CASSLSIQAGGRSYNEQFF	TGTGCCAGCAGTTTATCGATACAAGCGGGAGGGCGGTCCTACAATGAGCAGTTCTTC
TRBV2	TRBD1	many	TRBJ2-7	CASRGQVAYEQYF	TGTGCCAGCAGAGGACAGGTAGCCTACGAGCAGTACTTC
TRBV28	TRBD1	few	TRBJ1-5	CASRGGQEINQPQHF	TGTGCCAGCAGGGGGGGACAGGAAATAAATCAGCCCCAGCATTTT
TRBV3-1	TRBD1	many	TRBJ2-2	CASSQGTGGTGELFF	TGTGCCAGCAGCCAAGGGACAGGGGGTACCGGGGAGCTGTTTTTT
TRBV3-1	TRBD2	few	TRBJ2-1	CASSQDGLAGVGEQFF	TGTGCCAGCAGCCAAGATGGCCTAGCGGGAGTAGGTGAGCAGTTCTTC
TRBV12-3/TRBV12-4	.	many	TRBJ1-2	CASSLEDPMVGYTF	TGTGCCAGCAGTCTCGAGGACCCAATGGTCGGCTACACCTTC
TRBV9	.	.	TRBJ2-5	CASSVGQNQETQYF	TGTGCCAGCAGCGTCGGACAGAACCAAGAGACCCAGTACTTC